This TCR beta chain was sequenced during a study of cytomegalovirus exposure and HLA in healthy donors. General observations from the study: Reported results showed that the classifier diagnosed cytomegalovirus status with high specificity and sensitivity. In vitro data verified a few CMV-associated chains as specific for CMV antigens. The study designated roughly 160 TCR beta chains cytomegalovirus-associated.

Separate from the approximately 670-subject first cohort, the 120-subject validation cohort was the one that the donors belonged to. Germline CDR1 reads SQVTM; CDR2 reads ANQGSEA. This CDR3 spans 14 amino acids. With 6 bases removed from V and 7 bases from J, the gap between germline ends came to 22 bases. Turning to this clone: As yet, its antigen is unknown.

Clones were sequenced by immunoSEQ multiplex PCR, and TCRdb holds only the in-frame ones, with some missing. The sample consists of under 140,000 clones, about 92% of them appearing once. Sequenced input: PBMCs. The sequence derives from a woman aged 18 to 35 in good health and CMV-seronegative. This chain links TRBV29-1 with TRBJ2-7, with D possibly TRBD2 on 6 matching bases. CDR3 residues: CSVQLLEGSREQYF. For the CDR3, the DNA is TGCAGCGTCCAACTCCTGGAGGGTTCTCGTGAGCAGTACTTC.